Each of the 19 T cell receptor beta chains below was sequenced from the same sample in a study of neurological immune-mediated disorders. TCRdb analysed the 5' RACE reads with MiXCR anew, one entry per CDR3 protein. The sample lists tens of thousands of distinct CDR3 sequences; 3.4% were seen once. Source material: PBMCs. These TCRs come from a man in his forties or fifties with multiple sclerosis.

This clonotype was picked up many times. The gene calls are TRBV5-1 and TRBJ2-2; D is unresolved. The germline V gene has CDR1 SGHRS and CDR2 YFSETQ. The CDR3 runs 14 residues. Trimming shortened V by 3 bases and J by 1 base, and 7 bases separated the two germline ends. CDR3 nucleotide sequence: TGCGCCAGCAGCTGGGCCGGGAACACCGGGGAGCTGTTTTTT. This gives the protein CASSWAGNTGELFF.

This clonotype showed up many times. This sequence joins TRBV27 and TRBJ1-4; D is possibly TRBD1 (5 bases). CDR3 size: 17 residues. The germline V gene encodes CDR1 MNHEY and CDR2 SMNVEV (reference sequence). Trimming stripped 6 bases from V and 6 bases from J, with 23 bases between. The CDR3 sequence is CASSPTFFPGRDEKLFF. In nucleotides, the CDR3 is TGTGCCAGCAGCCCCACCTTCTTCCCAGGGAGGGATGAAAAACTGTTTTTT. The full variable domain, its missing parts supplied by reference TRBV27 and TRBJ1-4, is EAQVTQNPRYLITVTGKKLTVTCSQNMNHEYMSWYRQDPGLGLRQIYYSMNVEVTDKGDVPEGYKVSRKEKRNFPLILESPSPNQTSLYFCASSPTFFPGRDEKLFFGSGTQLSVL.

This clonotype was recorded many times. The rearrangement uses TRBV21-1 and TRBJ1-2; the table's D gene call, TRBD1, was not cross checked with the DNA. TRBV21-1 is termed a pseudogene. The CDR3 has 12 amino acids. CDR3 loop: CATHGGCYGYTF. The DNA for the CDR3 is TGTGCCACCCACGGGGGTTGCTATGGCTACACCTTC.

The sample holds many counts of this clonotype. The J gene is TRBJ1-1, the V gene TRBV5-1, with 10 positions matching TRBD1. V lost 4 bases, J lost 5 bases, and 8 bases stayed unmatched. Germline V gives CDR1 SGHRS, CDR2 YFSETQ. The CDR3 has 15 residues. This CDR3 reads CASSARDRGETEAFF. The CDR3 DNA is TGCGCCAGCAGCGCCCGGGACAGGGGAGAAACTGAAGCTTTCTTT.

This clonotype was counted ten times or more. V gene TRBV18 combines with J gene TRBJ2-7; 7 bases match TRBD1. Trimming removed 4 bases from V and 6 bases from J; junction bases left unmatched: 9. Germline lookup yields CDR1 KGHSH and CDR2 LQKENI. This CDR3 spans 14 amino acids. The CDR3 DNA sequence: TGTGCCAGCTCACTATACGGACAGGAGGCCGAGCAGTACTTC. Its protein is CASSLYGQEAEQYF.

This clonotype was counted at least ten times. The V and J genes are TRBV5-1 and TRBJ2-3; possibly TRBD2 for D (6 bases). From germline, CDR1 is SGHRS and CDR2 YFSETQ. The CDR3 spans 14 residues. V gave up 4 bases and J gave up 6 bases, with 15 bases separating them. The CDR3 DNA reads as TGCGCCAGCAGCCCGACGGGGAGCGGGGATACGCAGTATTTT. This codes for CASSPTGSGDTQYF.

There are many counts of this clonotype. CDR3 in amino acids: CASSLAMTSDNVGELFF. The CDR3 DNA sequence: TGTGCCAGCAGCTTAGCGATGACTAGCGATAATGTCGGGGAGCTGTTTTTT. V is TRBV7-9 and J is TRBJ2-2; TRBD2 aligns across 8 bases. This CDR3 region has 17 residues. Germline V gene sequence: CDR1 SEHNR, CDR2 FQNEAQ (reference sequence). V lost 0 bases and J lost 7; bases outside the gene matches: 10. The full variable domain, rest sourced from reference TRBV7-9 and TRBJ2-2, is DTGVSQNPRHKITKRGQNVTFRCDPISEHNRLYWYRQTLGQGPEFLTYFQNEAQLEKSRLLSDRFSAERPKGSFSTLEIQRTEQGDSAMYLCASSLAMTSDNVGELFFGEGSRLTVL.

This clonotype has a count of ten or more. A much larger clone is a single base away; this may be a read error. The chain uses TRBV20-1 and TRBJ1-2; the D is unclear. Germline V gene lookup returns CDR1 DFQATT and CDR2 SNEGSKA (reference sequence). This CDR3 has 13 residues. V lost 0 bases to trimming and J lost 5 bases, with 10 bases between them. CDR3 sequence (DNA): TGCAGTGCTAGAGATAAAAGGTCATATGGCTACACCTTC. The encoded protein is CSARDKRSYGYTF.

This clonotype was seen at least ten times. The chain is built from TRBV9 and TRBJ2-1; TRBD2 aligns across 10 bases. CDR3 length: 17 amino acids. Trimming removed 3 bases from V and 5 bases from J; junction bases left unmatched: 11. Germline-derived CDR1 and CDR2 are SGDLS and YYNGEE. CDR3 region: CASSADSSGRGNNEQFF. The CDR3 bases are TGTGCCAGCAGCGCAGACTCTAGCGGGAGAGGGAACAATGAGCAGTTCTTC.

This clonotype appeared many times. The CDR3 nucleotides read TGTGCCAGCAGCTTAAATGTTAATAGCAATCAGCCCCAGCATTTT. Protein sequence: CASSLNVNSNQPQHF. V usage is TRBV7-8 and J usage is TRBJ1-5; D is unclear. Trimming took 2 bases from V and 0 from J, leaving 8 bases between them. The CDR3 spans 15 residues. Germline V CDR1 and CDR2: SGHVS, FQNEAQ.

Concerning this clonotype itself: This clone may be a read error of a much larger clone one base away. The chain links TRBV3-1 to TRBJ2-1; D ambiguous. CDR3 length: 15 amino acids. Germline V gene lookup returns CDR1 LGHDT and CDR2 YNNKEL (reference sequence). Trimming pared 2 bases from V and 7 bases from J, leaving 15 bases between. In DNA, the CDR3 is TGTGCCAGCAGCCAACCGGGCACCCGTGAAAATGAGCAGTTCTTC. Its translation is CASSQPGTRENEQFF.

This clonotype was recorded at least ten times. The rearrangement joins TRBV2 to TRBJ1-5; D not certain. The germline gives CDR1 SNHLY, CDR2 FYNNEI. The CDR3 length is 13 residues. Trimming shortened V by 9 bases and J by 2 bases, and 11 bases separated the two germline ends. CDR3 nucleotides: TGTGCCAGTCTAGGTCTGGGCAATCAGCCCCAGCATTTT. Residues: CASLGLGNQPQHF.

This clonotype has ten or more counts. The chain recombines TRBV18 with TRBJ2-7; TRBD2 is a possible D gene (6 bases). Germline values: CDR1 KGHSH, CDR2 LQKENI. CDR3 length equals 13 residues. V lost 3 bases and J 3 bases, leaving 9 bases between the germline ends. Here the CDR3 DNA reads TGTGCCAGCTCACCCTCGGACTACTACGAGCAGTACTTC. The encoded protein is CASSPSDYYEQYF.

This clonotype was picked up many times. The chain links TRBV11-3 to TRBJ2-2; 10 bases agree with TRBD1. The germline V gene has CDR1 SGHNT and CDR2 YENEEA. The CDR3 is 15 residues long. Trimming at V came to 5 bases and at J to 4 bases, leaving 4 bases not matched to a gene. In DNA, the CDR3 is TGTGCCAGCAGCGGCCGGGACAGGGGCACCGGGGAGCTGTTTTTT. Translation gives CASSGRDRGTGELFF.

This clonotype showed up many times. The chain employs TRBV29-1 and TRBJ2-5; weak D call: TRBD1 (6 bases). V dropped 7 bases and J dropped 4 bases, with 13 bases sitting between them. Germline CDR1 and CDR2: SQVTM and ANQGSEA. This CDR3 spans 12 amino acids. The CDR3: CSATKGGETQYF. In DNA, the CDR3 is TGCAGCGCCACTAAAGGGGGAGAGACCCAGTACTTC.

The V and J genes are TRBV25-1 and TRBJ2-2; D call uncertain. CDR3 length: 14 residues. V dropped 7 bases and J dropped 0 bases, with 9 bases sitting between them. Germline lookup yields CDR1 MGHDK and CDR2 SYGVNS. The chain's CDR3 is CASISQTNTGELFF. The CDR3 DNA follows: TGTGCCAGCATATCACAGACGAACACCGGGGAGCTGTTTTTT.

Ten or more counts support this clonotype. The chain carries TRBV10-2 and TRBJ1-6; D is unclear. The CDR3 consists of 16 residues. CDR1 is WSHSY, CDR2 SAAADI, per germline. V lost 6 bases and J 0 bases, leaving 12 bases between the germline ends. CDR3 sequence (DNA): TGCGCCAGCAGCTCGGACGGGAGCTCCTATAATTCACCCCTCCACTTT. Translation: CASSSDGSSYNSPLHF.

This clonotype was counted many times. The J gene is TRBJ1-1, the V gene TRBV20-1; TRBD1 matches at 7 bases. V shed 8 bases, J shed 4 bases, and the junction held 19 bases outside the gene matches. This CDR3 is built from 16 residues. Per germline, CDR1 DFQATT and CDR2 SNEGSKA (reference sequence). The CDR3 sequence: CSPLGQFPSAVTEAFF. Here the CDR3 DNA reads TGCAGTCCCCTGGGACAGTTTCCATCCGCGGTCACTGAAGCTTTCTTT.

The table lists this clonotype with many counts. The chain couples TRBV20-1 to TRBJ1-4; D gene ambiguous. Germline CDR1 and CDR2: DFQATT and SNEGSKA (reference sequence). The CDR3 is 13 residues long. V lost 0 bases and J lost 8, with 10 bases in between. CDR3 nucleotides: TGCAGTGCTAGAGAGGGTAACGAGGAAAAACTGTTTTTT. This translates into CSAREGNEEKLFF.